This passage covers 25 T cell receptor beta chains from one sample sequenced in a study of blood T cell repertoires in COVID-19. Method: immunoSEQ multiplex PCR; TCRdb's copy keeps in-frame clones and lacks some. The table has some 130,000 clones, about 89% seen once. Sequenced: peripheral blood. The receptors were sampled from a man in his sixties with COVID-19, enrolled during active disease.

CDR3 region: CASSTTIASDSPLHF. For the CDR3, the DNA is TGTGCCAGCTCTACGACTATTGCCAGTGATTCACCCCTCCACTTT. The chain recombines TRBV18 with TRBJ1-6; no clear D. The germline V gene encodes CDR1 KGHSH and CDR2 LQKENI. The CDR3 has 15 amino acids. Trimming pared 6 bases from V and 8 bases from J, leaving 17 bases between.

This clone was observed a single time. The CDR3 DNA follows: TGTGCCAGCAGCTCACCCCTAGCGGGGGGGCCCGAGACCCAGTACTTC. This sequence encodes CASSSPLAGGPETQYF. The chain joins TRBV5-4 to TRBJ2-5; 12 nucleotides align to TRBD2. Per germline, CDR1 SGHNT and CDR2 YYREEE (reference sequence). V dropped 3 bases and J dropped 5; count of bases not matched to a gene: 8. The CDR3 spans 16 residues.

The chain carries TRBV24-1 and TRBJ2-7; D is possibly TRBD2 (5 bases). The germline V gene encodes CDR1 KGHDR and CDR2 SFDVKD. Trimming left V 11 bases short and J 3 bases short, with 19 bases between. CDR3 length: 14 amino acids. The DNA for the CDR3 is TGTGCCAGGGCCGCTCCGGGGTTATGCTACGAGCAGTACTTC. Amino acid sequence: CARAAPGLCYEQYF.

The rearrangement links TRBV6-5 to TRBJ2-7; a possible D gene is TRBD1 (6 bases). V lost 6 bases and J lost 3, with 12 bases in between. This CDR3 is built from 13 residues. Germline loops: CDR1 MNHEY, CDR2 SVGAGI. The CDR3 nucleotides are TGTGCCAGCAGCCGACACAGGGACTACGAGCAGTACTTC. Its protein is CASSRHRDYEQYF.

This chain connects TRBV5-1 to TRBJ1-2, with 7 bases that match TRBD1. Germline CDR1 is SGHRS and CDR2 is YFSETQ. J gave up 2 bases and V 4 bases, and 8 bases lay outside the gene matches. The length of the CDR3 is 15 residues. CDR3 residues: CASSATSGQNYGYTF. As DNA, the CDR3 is TGCGCCAGCAGCGCAACCTCGGGACAGAACTATGGCTACACCTTC. The full variable domain, its missing parts supplied by reference TRBV5-1 and TRBJ1-2, is KAGVTQTPRYLIKTRGQQVTLSCSPISGHRSVSWYQQTPGQGLQFLFEYFSETQRNKGNFPGRFSGRQFSNSRSEMNVSTLELGDSALYLCASSATSGQNYGYTFGSGTRLTVV.

This clone showed up just once. V gene TRBV3-1 (or the pseudogene TRBV3-2) combines with J gene TRBJ2-7; D remains ambiguous. Germline V gene lookup returns CDR1 LGHDT and CDR2 YNNKEL (reference sequence). The CDR3 has 14 amino acids. The germline V and J ends were trimmed by 0 bases and 7 bases, with 13 bases remaining between them. Written as DNA, the CDR3 is TGTGCCAGCAGCCAAGATGAGGTTTTTTGGGAGCAGTACTTC. It yields the protein CASSQDEVFWEQYF.

The chain has TRBV2 and TRBJ2-1, with D possibly matching TRBD2 (6 bases). CDR3 size: 12 residues. V was clipped by 10 bases and J by 4 bases, with 11 bases between them. Germline V lookup: CDR1 SNHLY, CDR2 FYNNEI. The CDR3 here is CATFREYNEQFF. The CDR3 DNA sequence: TGTGCCACCTTCCGGGAGTACAATGAGCAGTTCTTC.

This rearrangement joins TRBV6-6 to TRBJ2-4, with TRBD2 identical over 8 bases. The CDR3 totals 15 residues. V lost 7 bases, J lost 5 bases, and 10 bases stayed unmatched. Germline V lookup: CDR1 MNHNY, CDR2 SVGAGI (reference sequence). The CDR3 coding sequence is TGTGCCAGCACCCCCCCGGGGGGGGCAGAAAACATTCAGTACTTC. It specifies CASTPPGGAENIQYF.

The CDR3 loop reads CASSQNQRGFDTQYF. The CDR3 nucleotides read TGTGCCAGCAGCCAAAACCAGCGGGGGTTCGATACGCAGTATTTT. The genes are TRBV3-1 (or the pseudogene TRBV3-2) and TRBJ2-3, with 8 bases that match TRBD2. The CDR3 loop spans 15 amino acids. V dropped 2 bases and J dropped 6; count of bases not matched to a gene: 7. In germline, CDR1 is LGHDT, CDR2 YNNKEL (reference sequence).

This clone was seen only once. This chain links TRBV5-6 with TRBJ2-7; 7 bases align to TRBD2. The CDR3 is made up of 16 amino acids. With V trimmed by 2 bases and J by 2 bases, 10 bases remained unmatched. The germline V gene has CDR1 SGHDT and CDR2 YYEEEE. Written as DNA, the CDR3 is TGTGCCAGCAGCTTAATTGGGGGAGCGGGGACCTACGAGCAGTACTTC. Protein product: CASSLIGGAGTYEQYF.

V is TRBV6-5 and J is TRBJ2-3, with 9 bases that match TRBD1. CDR1 is MNHEY and CDR2 is SVGAGI in the germline V gene. This CDR3 spans 14 amino acids. Trimming removed 8 bases from V and 5 bases from J; junction bases left unmatched: 8. CDR3 DNA: TGTGCCAGCGCCCGGACAGGGGTGGGAGATACGCAGTATTTT. Translating it yields CASARTGVGDTQYF.

V and J are TRBV19 and TRBJ1-4; possible D gene TRBD1, 6 bases. This CDR3 region has 18 residues. The germline gives CDR1 LNHDA, CDR2 SQIVND (reference sequence). Trimming left V 3 bases short and J 3 bases short, with 20 bases between. CDR3 sequence: CASSIRQASRGSNEKLFF. CDR3 coding DNA: TGTGCCAGTAGTATTCGACAGGCATCCCGGGGATCTAATGAAAAACTGTTTTTT.

This clone was observed once. V is TRBV7-4 and J is TRBJ1-5; 7 bases agree with TRBD1. The CDR3 covers 16 residues. CDR1 is SGHVT and CDR2 is SQSDAQ in the germline V gene. Unmatched junction bases numbered 12, after V lost 7 bases and J lost 3 bases. CDR3 residues: CASKKTRDRLNQPQHF. The CDR3 DNA is TGTGCCAGCAAAAAAACCCGGGACAGACTCAATCAGCCCCAGCATTTT.

In its sample, this clone was seen once. This chain uses TRBV19 with TRBJ2-1; TRBD2 might be the D (6 bases). The germline V gene encodes CDR1 LNHDA and CDR2 SQIVND (reference sequence). This CDR3 region has 14 residues. The V end lost 9 bases, the J end lost 6 bases, and 18 bases lay between the germline ends. The CDR3 protein is CASTPWTGVNEQFF. The CDR3 nucleotides are TGTGCCAGCACCCCTTGGACGGGGGTCAATGAGCAGTTCTTC. The full variable domain, in which reference TRBV19 and TRBJ2-1 provide the parts outside the CDR3, is DGGITQSPKYLFRKEGQNVTLSCEQNLNHDAMYWYRQDPGQGLRLIYYSQIVNDFQKGDIAEGYSVSREKKESFPLTVTSAQKNPTAFYLCASTPWTGVNEQFFGPGTRLTVL.

J is TRBJ1-6 and V is TRBV30, with 9 bases lining up with TRBD1. The CDR3 runs 16 residues. Unmatched junction bases numbered 7, after V lost 0 bases and J lost 7 bases. Germline V lookup: CDR1 GTSNPN, CDR2 SVGIG (reference sequence). In nucleotides, the CDR3 is TGTGCCTGGAGTGTACCACAGGGGGCCAGGAATTCACCCCTCCACTTT. Amino acids: CAWSVPQGARNSPLHF.

This clone was picked up one time. Germline and junction disagree at one end, which may indicate a read error. This chain connects TRBV7-3 to TRBJ2-7; 11 bases fit TRBD1. CDR1 is SGHTA, CDR2 FQGTGA, per germline. This CDR3 is built from 15 residues. CDR3 protein: CAGSLTGQGAYEQYF. The CDR3 DNA reads TGTGCCGGCAGCTTAACGGGACAGGGGGCCTACGAGCAGTACTTC. The full variable domain, rest sourced from reference TRBV7-3 and TRBJ2-7, is GAGVSQTPSNKVTEKGKYVELRCDPISGHTALYWYRQSLGQGPEFLIYFQGTGAADDSGLPNDRFFAVRPEGSVSTLKIQRTERGDSAVYLCAGSLTGQGAYEQYFGPGTRLTVT.

This rearrangement joins TRBV6-2 or TRBV6-3 to TRBJ2-7; D not resolved. V dropped 0 bases and J dropped 2 bases, with 14 bases sitting between them. Germline assignment: CDR1 MNHEY and CDR2 SVGEGT. The CDR3 has 16 residues. The CDR3 DNA reads as TGTGCCAGCAGTTACTCGATGTCAGTCACCCCCTACGAGCAGTACTTC. This gives the protein CASSYSMSVTPYEQYF.

The CDR3, as DNA: TGTGCCAGCAGCGGGACAGGGACCCACGAGCAGTACTTC. It codes for CASSGTGTHEQYF. The chain couples TRBV9 to TRBJ2-7; 8 bases are a match to TRBD1. The CDR3 has 13 amino acids. J was trimmed by 5 bases and V by 3 bases; bases with no gene match: 4. Germline V gene data show CDR1 as SGDLS and CDR2 as YYNGEE.

The chain links TRBV5-6 to TRBJ2-5; no clear D gene. V shed 5 bases and J shed 1 base, with 9 bases lying between them. This CDR3 region has 13 residues. The germline CDR1 and CDR2 sequences are SGHDT and YYEEEE. The CDR3 DNA reads as TGTGCCAGCAGTGACACATCCCAAGAGACCCAGTACTTC. Its protein product is CASSDTSQETQYF.

The chain has TRBV5-1 and TRBJ2-7, with TRBD1 matching 11 bases. With V trimmed by 2 bases and J by 0 bases, 1 base remained unmatched. The CDR3 sequence is 15 residues long. Germline loops: CDR1 SGHRS, CDR2 YFSETQ. The CDR3 sequence: CASSFGTGGSYEQYF. DNA for the CDR3: TGCGCCAGCAGCTTCGGGACAGGGGGCTCCTACGAGCAGTACTTC.

The gene calls are TRBV6-5 and TRBJ1-2, with 10 nucleotides matching TRBD1. The CDR3 loop spans 15 amino acids. V shed 2 bases, J shed 6 bases, and the junction held 6 bases outside the gene matches. Germline CDR1 is MNHEY and CDR2 is SVGAGI. The CDR3 spells CASSYGGQGGDGYTF. CDR3 nucleotides: TGTGCCAGCAGTTACGGAGGACAGGGGGGGGATGGCTACACCTTC.

CDR3 DNA sequence: TGCAGCGCTTTAACAGGGGCAGGGAACACTGAAGCTTTCTTT. Its protein product is CSALTGAGNTEAFF. The chain is built from TRBV29-1 and TRBJ1-1, with 7 bases identical to TRBD1. The V gene's germline CDR1 is SQVTM and CDR2 ANQGSEA. The CDR3 totals 14 residues. V dropped 7 bases and J dropped 1; count of bases not matched to a gene: 9. Using reference TRBV29-1 and TRBJ1-1 for the parts outside the CDR3, the full variable domain is SAVISQKPSRDICQRGTSLTIQCQVDSQVTMMFWYRQQPGQSLTLIATANQGSEATYESGFVIDKFPISRPNLTFSTLTVSNMSPEDSSIYLCSALTGAGNTEAFFGQGTRLTVV.

The chain employs TRBV5-1 and TRBJ1-6; maybe TRBD1 (5 bases). The CDR3 sequence is 16 residues long. Between the trimmed V and J ends, which lost 0 bases and 7 bases, there was a span of 14 bases. CDR1 and CDR2 from the germline V gene are SGHRS and YFSETQ. CDR3 sequence reads: CASSLGFQGGNSPLHF. CDR3 bases: TGCGCCAGCAGCTTGGGATTCCAGGGCGGCAATTCACCCCTCCACTTT.

The rearrangement links TRBV3-1 (or the pseudogene TRBV3-2) to TRBJ1-1; D is unclear. The CDR3 totals 14 residues. Trimming removed 0 bases at V and 6 bases at J, with 11 bases between. Germline values: CDR1 LGHDT, CDR2 YNNKEL (reference sequence). The CDR3 DNA follows: TGTGCCAGCAGCCAAGATCATGGGAGCCCTGAAGCTTTCTTT. It encodes CASSQDHGSPEAFF.

This chain joins TRBV28 and TRBJ1-1, with unresolved D. The V end was cut by 1 base, the J end by 3 bases, with 6 bases between. The germline V gene encodes CDR1 MDHEN and CDR2 SYDVKM. CDR3 length: 13 residues. CDR3 bases: TGTGCCAGCAGTTTATTGGTAGACACTGAAGCTTTCTTT. Amino acids: CASSLLVDTEAFF.